The 11 T cell receptor beta chains below come from one sample, sequenced in a study of identical twins. From the 5' RACE reads, TCRdb called clonotypes with MiXCR, one entry per CDR3 protein. This sample has around 670,000 distinct CDR3 sequences, with 6% to 6.5% found just once. Sequencing used naive T cells sorted from blood. These receptors were taken from a man younger than 35 in good health.

This clonotype was counted a few times. The V and J genes are TRBV25-1 and TRBJ2-3, with a possible D match to TRBD2 (6 bases). This CDR3 spans 13 amino acids. V lost 8 bases and J 4 bases, leaving 13 bases between the germline ends. Germline V CDR1 and CDR2: MGHDK, SYGVNS. The CDR3 DNA is TGTGCCAGCCGAGACACGGGGGCAGATACGCAGTATTTT. Protein product: CASRDTGADTQYF.

This clonotype has a handful of counts. V gene TRBV6-1 combines with J gene TRBJ2-5; the D gene is possibly TRBD2 (7 bases). CDR1 and CDR2 (germline): MNHNS, SASEGT. The V and J ends lost 4 bases and 5 bases respectively, with 11 bases between them. The CDR3 sequence is 13 residues long. The DNA of the CDR3 is TGTGCCAGCAGTGCGGGGGGCAGGGAGACCCAGTACTTC. Its translation is CASSAGGRETQYF.

This clonotype occurred many times. The chain joins TRBV29-1 to TRBJ2-3; 7 bases agree with TRBD2. CDR1 is SQVTM, CDR2 ANQGSEA, per germline. The CDR3 extends over 16 amino acids. V shed 5 bases, J shed 0 bases, and the junction held 11 bases outside the gene matches. Written as DNA, the CDR3 is TGCAGCGTTCGTCCCCAGCGGGGACCTAGCACAGATACGCAGTATTTT. Translating it yields CSVRPQRGPSTDTQYF.

This clonotype was seen repeatedly, ten times or more. This chain uses TRBV4-2 with TRBJ2-1, with a possible D match to TRBD2 (6 bases). The CDR3 runs to 12 residues. Germline assignment: CDR1 LGHNA and CDR2 YNFKEQ. Trimming left V 4 bases short and J 7 bases short, with 8 bases between. In DNA form, the CDR3 reads TGTGCCAGCAGCCGGGGGGAGAATGAGCAGTTCTTC. It codes for CASSRGENEQFF.

The CDR3 reads CATSRGGTVRSTEAFF. CDR3 DNA: TGTGCCACCAGCAGAGGGGGGACAGTTAGGAGCACTGAAGCTTTCTTT. The chain couples TRBV15 to TRBJ1-1; TRBD1 agrees at 7 bases. With 1 base clipped from V and 4 bases from J, the junction kept 9 bases outside the gene matches. CDR3 length equals 16 residues. Germline values: CDR1 LNHNV, CDR2 YYDKDF (reference sequence).

This clonotype was detected ten times or more. V and J are TRBV6-5 and TRBJ2-7; 9 positions match TRBD2. This CDR3 comprises 17 residues. CDR1 and CDR2 from the germline V gene are MNHEY and SVGAGI. J was trimmed by 2 bases and V by 0 bases; bases with no gene match: 8. The CDR3 coding sequence is TGTGCCAGCAGTTACTCTCGCGGACTAGCGCTACCCTACGAGCAGTACTTC. Amino acids: CASSYSRGLALPYEQYF.

The chain uses TRBV14 and TRBJ2-4; D not resolved. Trimming removed 1 base at V and 0 bases at J, with 10 bases between. The CDR3 runs 16 residues. The V gene's germline CDR1 is SGHDN and CDR2 FVKESK. DNA of the CDR3: TGTGCCAGCAGCCAAGCGGGCTTCCTAGCCAAAAACATTCAGTACTTC. Translating it yields CASSQAGFLAKNIQYF.

This clonotype was counted ten times or more. This sequence joins TRBV29-1 and TRBJ2-7; TRBD2 matches 9 bases. Germline values: CDR1 SQVTM, CDR2 ANQGSEA. The length of the CDR3 is 13 residues. CDR3: CKGTGLAVYEQYV. CDR3 in DNA: TGCAAAGGGACGGGACTAGCTGTTTACGAGCAGTACGTC.

This clonotype was observed a handful of times. The gene calls are TRBV6-5 and TRBJ2-5; 12 nucleotides match TRBD1. The trim removed 4 bases at V and 5 bases at J, leaving 8 bases unmatched. The CDR3 spans 16 residues. Germline V gene lookup returns CDR1 MNHEY and CDR2 SVGAGI. CDR3 sequence (DNA): TGTGCCAGCAGTTCGCAGGGACAGGGGGCGAGGGAGACCCAGTACTTC. It specifies CASSSQGQGARETQYF.

This clonotype was observed many times. This chain joins TRBV18 and TRBJ2-7; a possible D gene is TRBD2 (6 bases). With 2 bases removed from V and 7 bases from J, the gap between germline ends came to 18 bases. Per germline, CDR1 KGHSH and CDR2 LQKENI. There are 15 residues in the CDR3. The CDR3 sequence: CASSPGDSSVFEQYF. The CDR3, as DNA: TGTGCCAGCTCACCAGGGGACTCCTCCGTCTTTGAGCAGTACTTC.

The chain is built from TRBV7-8 and TRBJ2-7, with unresolved D. Looked up from germline, CDR1 is SGHVS and CDR2 is FQNEAQ. The CDR3 runs 13 residues. V dropped 1 base and J dropped 7 bases, with 11 bases sitting between them. The DNA of the CDR3 is TGTGCCAGCAGCTTAGTGGTGGCGTGGGAGCAGTACGTC. It translates to CASSLVVAWEQYV.